The 20 T cell receptor beta chains in this list originate from one sample, sequenced in a study of vaccination and CD4 T cells after COVID-19 (dated by TCRdb to between 2022 and 2023). The library relied on PCR. This sample was sequenced with an Illumina iSeq 100. TCR sequencing of DNA from cultured CD4+ T cells used the Oncomine TCR Beta short-read assay at the Johns Hopkins FTIC core. Using fastp trimming at Q25 and MiXCR clonotype assembly, TCRdb reanalyzed the public sequencing data and kept in-frame beta chains. Duplicate CDR3 protein sequences are folded into a single record with the most common DNA and genes. Present in this sample are 9,500 to 15,000 distinct CDR3 sequences, over 20% of which were seen just once. The top ten clonotypes cover roughly 12% of the sample. No antigen has been assigned to these receptors. Sample treatment or condition, as interpreted from the label and publication: 10-day PBMC culture with coronavirus spike peptide pools or control peptides (ViraFEST assay).

Sequences were derived from CD4+ T cells from blood, cultured in vitro, sampled before SARS-CoV-2 vaccination. These receptors were collected from a human donor who received a COVID-19 vaccine.

CDR3 DNA: TGTGCCTGGAGGGCCCGGGCAGATACGCAGTATTTT. The encoded protein is CAWRARADTQYF. The chain links TRBV30 to TRBJ2-3; no definite D call. Trimming shortened V by 3 bases and J by 4 bases, and 8 bases separated the two germline ends. Germline CDR1 and CDR2: GTSNPN and SVGIG (reference sequence). This CDR3 contains 12 residues.

The sample holds a few counts of this clonotype. The gene calls are TRBV20-1 and TRBJ2-7; no definite D call. The CDR3 contains 10 residues. Trimming cost V 4 bases and J 7 bases, with 8 bases left between them. Germline CDR1 and CDR2: DFQATT and SNEGSKA (reference sequence). The CDR3 DNA sequence: TGCAGTGCTAAAGGTGTGGAGCAGTACTTC. It codes for CSAKGVEQYF.

The chain carries TRBV7-9 and TRBJ2-3; 9 nucleotides agree with TRBD2. This CDR3 comprises 19 residues. The trim removed 4 bases at V and 3 bases at J, leaving 17 bases unmatched. Germline lookup yields CDR1 SEHNR and CDR2 FQNEAQ (reference sequence). The DNA for the CDR3 is TGTGCCAGCAGCTCCCGGATAGCGGGGGCGGATCGGAGGACAGATACGCAGTATTTT. Translated: CASSSRIAGADRRTDTQYF.

This clonotype was seen only a few times. This chain connects TRBV5-1 to TRBJ1-1, with D uncertain. The V end was cut by 0 bases, the J end by 0 bases, with 3 bases between. This CDR3 region has 13 residues. CDR1 is SGHRS and CDR2 is YFSETQ in the germline V gene. CDR3 amino acids: CASSLGLNTEAFF. CDR3 nucleotide sequence: TGCGCCAGCAGCTTGGGGCTGAACACTGAAGCTTTCTTT.

This clonotype was seen a few times. This chain joins TRBV7-2 and TRBJ2-1, with TRBD1 identical over 8 bases. CDR3 length equals 16 residues. Trimming removed 5 bases from V and 4 bases from J; junction bases left unmatched: 10. Germline loops: CDR1 SGHTA, CDR2 FQGNSA. Here the CDR3 reads CASSNPGTGKYNEQFF. The CDR3 DNA follows: TGTGCCAGCAGCAACCCCGGGACAGGAAAATACAATGAGCAGTTCTTC.

As to this clonotype: Sequence at one end of the junction differs from germline and may be a read error. The CDR3: CAGRLPGRYNSPLHF. DNA for the CDR3: TGCGCCGGCAGGCTACCGGGACGGTATAATTCACCCCTCCACTTT. The chain has TRBV10-2 and TRBJ1-6, with D possibly matching TRBD1 (5 bases). CDR1 and CDR2 (germline): WSHSY, SAAADI. The CDR3 contains 15 residues.

This clonotype was found a few times. This rearrangement joins TRBV5-6 to TRBJ1-5; maybe TRBD1 (5 bases). Germline V gives CDR1 SGHDT, CDR2 YYEEEE. The length of the CDR3 is 15 residues. V was trimmed by 7 bases and J by 5 bases, leaving 19 bases between them. The DNA for the CDR3 is TGTGCCAGCTGGGGGTCTGGCACACTTGATCAGCCCCAGCATTTT. This translates into CASWGSGTLDQPQHF.

The J gene is TRBJ2-3, the V gene TRBV5-1; 9 bases line up with TRBD1. V dropped 4 bases and J dropped 1; count of bases not matched to a gene: 4. CDR3 size: 15 residues. Germline lookup yields CDR1 SGHRS and CDR2 YFSETQ. The CDR3 DNA follows: TGCGCCAGCAGCAACAGGGGGCGTGGCACAGATACGCAGTATTTT. Translating it yields CASSNRGRGTDTQYF. Combining the CDR3 with reference TRBV5-1 and TRBJ2-3 gives the whole variable domain KAGVTQTPRYLIKTRGQQVTLSCSPISGHRSVSWYQQTPGQGLQFLFEYFSETQRNKGNFPGRFSGRQFSNSRSEMNVSTLELGDSALYLCASSNRGRGTDTQYFGPGTRLTVL.

DNA of the CDR3: TGTGCCAGCAGCTTAGGTACAGATAATGAAAAACTGTTTTTT. Encoded protein: CASSLGTDNEKLFF. The chain joins TRBV7-9 to TRBJ1-4, with D hard to call. This CDR3 has 14 amino acids. V gave up 1 base and J gave up 4 bases, with 7 bases separating them. Germline V gene lookup returns CDR1 SEHNR and CDR2 FQNEAQ (reference sequence).

The rearrangement uses TRBV5-5 and TRBJ2-1, with D perhaps TRBD2 (7 bases). Germline CDR1 reads SGHKS; CDR2 reads YYEKEE (reference sequence). This CDR3 is built from 15 residues. V was cut by 0 bases and J by 2 bases, with 9 bases left in between. The CDR3 sequence is CASSLGGGAYNEQFF. The CDR3 DNA reads TGTGCCAGCAGCTTGGGCGGGGGCGCCTACAATGAGCAGTTCTTC.

The gene calls are TRBV2 and TRBJ2-5; 11 bases are shared with TRBD2. V lost 2 bases and J lost 9; bases outside the gene matches: 5. Germline V gene lookup returns CDR1 SNHLY and CDR2 FYNNEI. The CDR3 totals 14 residues. This chain's CDR3 is CASSESSGGWSQYF. CDR3 coding DNA: TGTGCCAGCAGTGAATCTAGCGGGGGGTGGTCCCAGTACTTC.

This clonotype was counted only a few times. This chain connects TRBV19 to TRBJ1-5; D is possibly TRBD1 (5 bases). Germline values: CDR1 LNHDA, CDR2 SQIVND (reference sequence). The CDR3 is 15 amino acids. Trimming pared 1 base from V and 6 bases from J, leaving 13 bases between. Written as DNA, the CDR3 is TGTGCCAGTAGTATAGGACAGAGCTCGGGTCAGCCCCAGCATTTT. It encodes CASSIGQSSGQPQHF.

The chain combines TRBV25-1 with TRBJ1-4, with TRBD1 matching 8 bases. V lost 5 bases and J lost 8; bases outside the gene matches: 10. The CDR3 is made up of 15 amino acids. The V gene's germline CDR1 is MGHDK and CDR2 SYGVNS. CDR3 region: CASSMWTGPGEKLFF. DNA of the CDR3: TGTGCCAGCAGTATGTGGACAGGGCCTGGGGAAAAACTGTTTTTT.

This clonotype has only a few counts. The genes are TRBV7-9 and TRBJ1-2; D possibly corresponds to TRBD1 (5 bases). CDR3 length: 15 amino acids. V was cut by 6 bases and J by 2 bases, with 16 bases left in between. Germline CDR1 SEHNR, CDR2 FQNEAQ (reference sequence). CDR3 sequence reads: CASSPMSDTNYGYTF. The CDR3 region has the DNA TGTGCCAGCAGTCCTATGTCGGACACAAACTATGGCTACACCTTC.

This clonotype has a handful of counts. The chain is built from TRBV25-1 and TRBJ1-2; TRBD1 matches 7 bases. Trimming at V came to 4 bases and at J to 6 bases, leaving 11 bases not matched to a gene. Germline V gene lookup returns CDR1 MGHDK and CDR2 SYGVNS. CDR3 length: 15 residues. The CDR3 coding sequence is TGTGCCAGCAGTGGAACCCCAGGGACAGAGGATGGCTACACCTTC. Its protein product is CASSGTPGTEDGYTF.

The chain uses TRBV6-5 and TRBJ2-3, with 8 bases that match TRBD1. Trimming cost V 4 bases and J 2 bases; bases outside gene matches: 11. The CDR3 is 17 amino acids. CDR1 is MNHEY and CDR2 is SVGAGI in the germline V gene. The CDR3 region is CASSSRTGSIHTDTQYF. DNA of the CDR3: TGTGCCAGCAGTTCTAGGACAGGGAGTATTCACACAGATACGCAGTATTTT.

The chain carries TRBV5-5 and TRBJ2-5, with D possibly TRBD1 on 6 matching bases. Germline loops: CDR1 SGHKS, CDR2 YYEKEE (reference sequence). The CDR3 runs 14 residues. With 2 bases removed from V and 4 bases from J, the gap between germline ends came to 12 bases. In DNA, the CDR3 is TGTGCCAGCAGCTTTGGATGGGGGCGAGAGACCCAGTACTTC. Translation gives CASSFGWGRETQYF.

This clonotype has only a few counts. The V call is TRBV19, the J call TRBJ1-3; D uncertain. The CDR3 is made up of 13 amino acids. The germline CDR1 and CDR2 sequences are LNHDA and SQIVND (reference sequence). The V gene lost 4 bases and the J gene lost 0 bases, with 4 bases spanning the gap. In nucleotides, the CDR3 is TGTGCCAGTAGTAGCATCTCTGGAAACACCATATATTTT. It yields the protein CASSSISGNTIYF.

CDR3 DNA sequence: TGTGCCAGCAGTTACTCGGGACTAGCGGGGGATAATGAGCAGTTCTTC. Translated: CASSYSGLAGDNEQFF. The rearrangement links TRBV6-5 to TRBJ2-1; 14 bases line up with TRBD2. The CDR3 is made up of 16 amino acids. The ends lost 0 bases at V and 7 bases at J; junction bases unmatched: 2. The germline V gene has CDR1 MNHEY and CDR2 SVGAGI.

The table lists this clonotype with a few counts. This rearrangement joins TRBV11-2 to TRBJ2-7; 8 nucleotides match TRBD2. This CDR3 has 15 amino acids. The V segment lost 1 base and the J segment 3 bases; nucleotides outside the gene matches: 5. Germline loops: CDR1 SGHAT, CDR2 FQNNGV. This CDR3 is CASSLVGGAIYEQYF. Written as DNA, the CDR3 is TGTGCCAGCAGCTTAGTCGGGGGGGCCATCTACGAGCAGTACTTC.